This TCR beta chain was found in a study of CD8+ T cells in alopecia areata. Notes on the study in general: Lesional scalp exceeded normal scalp in clonality, especially in alopecia totalis/universalis.

Concerning this clone itself: Its antigen is unknown.

Sequencing templates came from extracted RNA that was reverse transcribed into cDNA. The method was immunoSEQ multiplex PCR; TCRdb's version includes in-frame clones alone and lacks a portion of them. The data hold some 180,000 clones, with around 50% observed a single time. The sample taken for sequencing was CD8+ T cells sorted from blood. The source of this sequence is a human donor in good health.

CDR3 nucleotide sequence: TGTGCCAGCAGCCCAAGCTTAGTCCCAGATACGCAGTATTTT. Translating gives CASSPSLVPDTQYF. The chain couples TRBV4-2 to TRBJ2-3; D is ambiguous. The CDR3 length is 14 residues. V lost 4 bases, J lost 4 bases, and 12 bases lay in between. Germline CDR1 is LGHNA and CDR2 is YNFKEQ.